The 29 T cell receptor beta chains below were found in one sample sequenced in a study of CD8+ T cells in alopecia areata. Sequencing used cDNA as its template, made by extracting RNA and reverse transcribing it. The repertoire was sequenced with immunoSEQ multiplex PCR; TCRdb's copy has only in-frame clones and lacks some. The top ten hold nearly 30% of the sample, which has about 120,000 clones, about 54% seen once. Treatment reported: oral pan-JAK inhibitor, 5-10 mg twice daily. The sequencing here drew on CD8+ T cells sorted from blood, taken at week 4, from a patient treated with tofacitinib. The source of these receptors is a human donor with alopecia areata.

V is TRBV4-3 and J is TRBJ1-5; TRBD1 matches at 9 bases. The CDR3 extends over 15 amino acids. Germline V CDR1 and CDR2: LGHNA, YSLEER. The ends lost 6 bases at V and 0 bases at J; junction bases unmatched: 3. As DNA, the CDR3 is TGCGCCAGCAGAGGGGACAGGGATAGCAATCAGCCCCAGCATTTT. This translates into CASRGDRDSNQPQHF.

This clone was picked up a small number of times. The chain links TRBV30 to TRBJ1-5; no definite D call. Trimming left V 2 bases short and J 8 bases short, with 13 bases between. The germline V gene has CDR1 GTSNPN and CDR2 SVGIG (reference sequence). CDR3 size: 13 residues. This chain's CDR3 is CAWSPLPEEPQHF. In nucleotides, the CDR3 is TGTGCCTGGAGTCCGCTCCCCGAGGAGCCCCAGCATTTT.

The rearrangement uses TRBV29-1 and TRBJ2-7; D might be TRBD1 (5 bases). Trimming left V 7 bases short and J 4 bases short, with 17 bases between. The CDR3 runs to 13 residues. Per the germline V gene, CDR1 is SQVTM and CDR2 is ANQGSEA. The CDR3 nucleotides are TGCAGCGCCTACAAGGACAACGCTTACGAGCAGTACTTC. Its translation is CSAYKDNAYEQYF.

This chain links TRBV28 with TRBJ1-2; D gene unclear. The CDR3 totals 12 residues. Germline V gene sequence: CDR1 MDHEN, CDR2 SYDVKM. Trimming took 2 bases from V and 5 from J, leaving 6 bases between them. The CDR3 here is CASSLSSYGYTF. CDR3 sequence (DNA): TGTGCCAGCAGTTTAAGTAGTTATGGCTACACCTTC.

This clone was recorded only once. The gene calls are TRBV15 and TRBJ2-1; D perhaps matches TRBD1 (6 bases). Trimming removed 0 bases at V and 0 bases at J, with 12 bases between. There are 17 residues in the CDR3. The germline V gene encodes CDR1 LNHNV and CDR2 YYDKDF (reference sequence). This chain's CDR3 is CATSRETGTTSYNEQFF. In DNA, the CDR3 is TGTGCCACCAGCAGAGAAACCGGGACAACCTCCTACAATGAGCAGTTCTTC. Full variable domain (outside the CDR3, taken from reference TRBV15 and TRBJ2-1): DAMVIQNPRYQVTQFGKPVTLSCSQTLNHNVMYWYQQKSSQAPKLLFHYYDKDFNNEADTPDNFQSRRPNTSFCFLDIRSPGLGDTAMYLCATSRETGTTSYNEQFFGPGTRLTVL.

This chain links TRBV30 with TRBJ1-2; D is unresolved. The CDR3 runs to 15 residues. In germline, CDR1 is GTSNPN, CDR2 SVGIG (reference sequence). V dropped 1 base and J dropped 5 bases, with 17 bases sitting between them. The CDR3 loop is CAWSDRMWVRYGYTF. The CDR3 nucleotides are TGTGCCTGGAGTGACCGCATGTGGGTGAGATATGGCTACACCTTC.

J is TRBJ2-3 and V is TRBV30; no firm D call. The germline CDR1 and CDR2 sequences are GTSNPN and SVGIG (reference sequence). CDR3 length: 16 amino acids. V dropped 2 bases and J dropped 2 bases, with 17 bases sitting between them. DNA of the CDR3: TGTGCCTGGAGTACCCCGAAGGGCGCCTTCACAGATACGCAGTATTTT. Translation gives CAWSTPKGAFTDTQYF.

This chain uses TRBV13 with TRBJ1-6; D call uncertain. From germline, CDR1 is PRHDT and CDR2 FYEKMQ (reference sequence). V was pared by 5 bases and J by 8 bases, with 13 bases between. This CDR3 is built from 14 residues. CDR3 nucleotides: TGTGCCAGCAGCCCTCAGAGAGGGTATTCACCCCTCCACTTT. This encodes CASSPQRGYSPLHF.

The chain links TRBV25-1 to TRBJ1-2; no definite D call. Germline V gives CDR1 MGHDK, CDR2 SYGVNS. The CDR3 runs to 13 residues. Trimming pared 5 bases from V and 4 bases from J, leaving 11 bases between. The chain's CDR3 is CASSMGRFYGYTF. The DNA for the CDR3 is TGTGCCAGCAGTATGGGCAGATTCTATGGCTACACCTTC.

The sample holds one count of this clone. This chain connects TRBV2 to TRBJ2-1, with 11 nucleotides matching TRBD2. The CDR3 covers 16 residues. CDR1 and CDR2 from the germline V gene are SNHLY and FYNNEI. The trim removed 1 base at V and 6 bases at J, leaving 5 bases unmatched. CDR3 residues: CASSEGLAGPINEQFF. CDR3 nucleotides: TGTGCCAGCAGTGAAGGACTAGCGGGGCCGATCAATGAGCAGTTCTTC. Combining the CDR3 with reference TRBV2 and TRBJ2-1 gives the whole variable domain EPEVTQTPSHQVTQMGQEVILRCVPISNHLYFYWYRQILGQKVEFLVSFYNNEISEKSEIFDDQFSVERPDGSNFTLKIRSTKLEDSAMYFCASSEGLAGPINEQFFGPGTRLTVL.

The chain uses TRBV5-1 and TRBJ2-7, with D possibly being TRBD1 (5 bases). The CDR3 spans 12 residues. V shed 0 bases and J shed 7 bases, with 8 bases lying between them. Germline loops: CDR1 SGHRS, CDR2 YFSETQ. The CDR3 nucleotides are TGCGCCAGCAGCTTGGCGACAGAAGAGCAGTACTTC. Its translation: CASSLATEEQYF. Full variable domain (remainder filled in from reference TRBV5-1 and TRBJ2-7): KAGVTQTPRYLIKTRGQQVTLSCSPISGHRSVSWYQQTPGQGLQFLFEYFSETQRNKGNFPGRFSGRQFSNSRSEMNVSTLELGDSALYLCASSLATEEQYFGPGTRLTVT.

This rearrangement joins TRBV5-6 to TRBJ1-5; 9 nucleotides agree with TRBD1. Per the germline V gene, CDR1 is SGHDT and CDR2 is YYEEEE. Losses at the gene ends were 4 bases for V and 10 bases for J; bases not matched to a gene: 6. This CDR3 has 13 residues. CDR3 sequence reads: CASSPGTGIPQHF. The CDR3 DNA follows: TGTGCCAGCAGCCCGGGGACAGGGATCCCCCAGCATTTT. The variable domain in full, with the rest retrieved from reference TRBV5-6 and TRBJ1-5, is DAGVTQSPTHLIKTRGQQVTLRCSPKSGHDTVSWYQQALGQGPQFIFQYYEEEERQRGNFPDRFSGHQFPNYSSELNVNALLLGDSALYLCASSPGTGIPQHFGDGTRLSIL.

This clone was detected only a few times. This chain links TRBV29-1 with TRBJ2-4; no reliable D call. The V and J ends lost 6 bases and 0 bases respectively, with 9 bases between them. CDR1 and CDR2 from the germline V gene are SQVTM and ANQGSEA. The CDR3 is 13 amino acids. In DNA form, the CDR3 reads TGCAGCGTGTGGACCGGAGCCAAAAACATTCAGTACTTC. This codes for CSVWTGAKNIQYF.

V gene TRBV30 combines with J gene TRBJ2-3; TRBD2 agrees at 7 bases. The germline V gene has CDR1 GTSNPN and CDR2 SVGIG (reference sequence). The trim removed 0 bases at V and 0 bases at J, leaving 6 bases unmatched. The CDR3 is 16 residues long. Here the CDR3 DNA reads TGTGCCTGGAGTGTACCAGCGGGGTATAGCACAGATACGCAGTATTTT. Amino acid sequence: CAWSVPAGYSTDTQYF.

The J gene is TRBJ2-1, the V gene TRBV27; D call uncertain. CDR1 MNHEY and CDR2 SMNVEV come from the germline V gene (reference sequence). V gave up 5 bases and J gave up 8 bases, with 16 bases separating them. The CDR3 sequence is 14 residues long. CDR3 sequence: CASSPVGIGDEQFF. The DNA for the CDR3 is TGTGCCAGCAGTCCCGTGGGGATAGGCGATGAGCAGTTCTTC.

As DNA, the CDR3 is TGCAGCGTTGGATCTGGACTAGCCTTCCAAGAGACCCAGTACTTC. It yields the protein CSVGSGLAFQETQYF. V gene TRBV29-1 combines with J gene TRBJ2-5; 8 bases fit TRBD2. Germline V gene sequence: CDR1 SQVTM, CDR2 ANQGSEA. The trim removed 4 bases at V and 1 base at J, leaving 8 bases unmatched. The CDR3 runs 15 residues.

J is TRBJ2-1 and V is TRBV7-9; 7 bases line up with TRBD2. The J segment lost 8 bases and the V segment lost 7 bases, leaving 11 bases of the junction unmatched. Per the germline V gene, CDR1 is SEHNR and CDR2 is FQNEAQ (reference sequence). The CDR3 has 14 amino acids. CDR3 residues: CASTGGSRGDEQFF. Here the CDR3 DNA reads TGTGCCAGCACCGGAGGATCTCGGGGGGATGAGCAGTTCTTC.

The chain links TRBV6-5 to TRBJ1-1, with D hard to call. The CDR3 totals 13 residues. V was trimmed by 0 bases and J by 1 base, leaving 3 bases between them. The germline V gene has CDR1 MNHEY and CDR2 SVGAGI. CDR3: CASSYSENTEAFF. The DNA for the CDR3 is TGTGCCAGCAGTTACTCGGAGAACACTGAAGCTTTCTTT.

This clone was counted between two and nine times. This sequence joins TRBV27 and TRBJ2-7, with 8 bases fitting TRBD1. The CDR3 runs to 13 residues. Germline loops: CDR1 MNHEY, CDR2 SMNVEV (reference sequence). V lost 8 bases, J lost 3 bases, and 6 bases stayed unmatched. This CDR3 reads CASARQGRYEQYF. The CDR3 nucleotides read TGTGCCAGCGCCAGACAGGGGCGCTACGAGCAGTACTTC.

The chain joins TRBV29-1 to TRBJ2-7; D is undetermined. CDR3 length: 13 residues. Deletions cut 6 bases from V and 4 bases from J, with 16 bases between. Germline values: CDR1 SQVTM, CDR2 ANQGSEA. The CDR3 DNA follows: TGCAGCGTAGCCGGGTCTTCAACGTACGAGCAGTACTTC. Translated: CSVAGSSTYEQYF.

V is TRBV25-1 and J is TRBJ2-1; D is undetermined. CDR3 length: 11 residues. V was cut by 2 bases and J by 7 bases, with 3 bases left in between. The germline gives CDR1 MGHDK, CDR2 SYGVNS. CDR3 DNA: TGTGCCAGCAGTGAAGGGAATGAGCAGTTCTTC. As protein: CASSEGNEQFF.

The CDR3: CSVAEVSYEQYF. In DNA form, the CDR3 reads TGCAGCGTTGCGGAGGTCTCCTACGAGCAGTACTTC. The chain uses TRBV29-1 and TRBJ2-7; the D gene is possibly TRBD2 (5 bases). CDR3 length: 12 amino acids. CDR1 is SQVTM and CDR2 is ANQGSEA in the germline V gene. The V gene lost 4 bases and the J gene lost 0 bases, with 7 bases spanning the gap.

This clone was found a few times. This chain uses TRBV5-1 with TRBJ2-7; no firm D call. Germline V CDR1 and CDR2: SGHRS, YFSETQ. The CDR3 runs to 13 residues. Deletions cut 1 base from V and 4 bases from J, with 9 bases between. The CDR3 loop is CASSLNWGYEQYF. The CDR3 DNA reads TGCGCCAGCAGCTTGAATTGGGGTTACGAGCAGTACTTC.

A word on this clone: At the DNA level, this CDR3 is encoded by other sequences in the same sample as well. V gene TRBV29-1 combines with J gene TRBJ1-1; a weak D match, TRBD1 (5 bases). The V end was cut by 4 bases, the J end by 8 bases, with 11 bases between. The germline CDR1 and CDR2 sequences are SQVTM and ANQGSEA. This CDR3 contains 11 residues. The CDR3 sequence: CSVGTGGEAFF. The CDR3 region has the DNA TGCAGCGTTGGTACGGGGGGAGAAGCTTTCTTT.

The DNA of the CDR3 is TGTGCCAGTAGTATGTTACAGACGGGAGGGAACACTGAAGCTTTCTTT. The encoded protein is CASSMLQTGGNTEAFF. The genes are TRBV19 and TRBJ1-1; D is ambiguous. The V gene's germline CDR1 is LNHDA and CDR2 SQIVND (reference sequence). The CDR3 consists of 16 residues. V gave up 3 bases and J gave up 1 base, with 15 bases separating them.

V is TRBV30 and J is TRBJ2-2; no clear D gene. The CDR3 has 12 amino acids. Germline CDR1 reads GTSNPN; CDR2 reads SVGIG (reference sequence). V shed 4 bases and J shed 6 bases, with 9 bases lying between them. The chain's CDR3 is CAWNEVPGELFF. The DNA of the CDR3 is TGTGCCTGGAATGAGGTGCCCGGGGAGCTGTTTTTT.

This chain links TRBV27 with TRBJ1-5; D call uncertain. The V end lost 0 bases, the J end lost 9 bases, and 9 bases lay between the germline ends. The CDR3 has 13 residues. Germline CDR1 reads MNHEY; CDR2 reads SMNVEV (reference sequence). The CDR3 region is CASSLSVFGPQHF. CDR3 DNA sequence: TGTGCCAGCAGTTTATCGGTGTTTGGGCCCCAGCATTTT.

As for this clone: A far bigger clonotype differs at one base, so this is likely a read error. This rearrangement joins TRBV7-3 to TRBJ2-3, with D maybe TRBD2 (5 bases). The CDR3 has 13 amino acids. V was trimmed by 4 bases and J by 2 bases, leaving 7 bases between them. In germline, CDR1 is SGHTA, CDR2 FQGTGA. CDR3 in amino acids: CASSWGVTDTQYF. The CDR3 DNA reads TGTGCCAGCAGCTGGGGAGTCACAGATACGCAGTATTTT.

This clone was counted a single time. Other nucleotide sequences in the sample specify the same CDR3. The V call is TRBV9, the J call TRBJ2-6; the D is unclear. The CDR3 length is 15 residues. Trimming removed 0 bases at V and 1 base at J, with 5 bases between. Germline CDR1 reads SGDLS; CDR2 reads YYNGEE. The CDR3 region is CASSVVGSGANVLTF. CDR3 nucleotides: TGTGCCAGCAGCGTAGTGGGGTCTGGGGCCAACGTCCTGACTTTC.